This TCR beta chain was obtained from a study of Ad26.COV2.S vaccination and SARS-CoV-2 variants. Study information: Administration of Ad26.COV2.S was intramuscular, either once or twice 56 days apart. Study outcomes and limitations: Higher spike-specific TCR breadth was found in vaccine recipients than in placebo recipients.

The CDR3 spans 14 residues. Trimming shortened V by 3 bases and J by 0 bases, and 9 bases separated the two germline ends. In germline, CDR1 is SGHTA, CDR2 FQGNSA. Comments on this clone: What it recognizes is unknown.

The method was immunoSEQ multiplex PCR; TCRdb's version includes in-frame clones alone and lacks a portion of them. The sample lists about 350,000 clones; 70% to 90% were seen once. Treatment specified: about 20 received Ad26.COV2.S at low or high dose, single or two shots; about 5 received placebo; per-sample allocation not given. Samples were taken on day 63 after the first vaccine or placebo injection. Recruitment in Boston yielded a donor of adult age, 18-55 years. Vaccination employed an Ad26 vector expressing the Wuhan-strain SARS-CoV-2 spike. The source of this sequence is a person aged 18-65 years who received the Ad26.COV2.S COVID-19 vaccine or a placebo. This chain joins TRBV7-2 and TRBJ2-7; no definite D call. The sample was peripheral blood, taken in a trial of Ad26.COV2.S vaccine versus placebo. Here the CDR3 reads CASSFPDISYEQYF. Here the CDR3 DNA reads TGTGCCAGCAGCTTTCCTGATATCTCCTACGAGCAGTACTTC.